The 16 T cell receptor beta chains listed next were all sequenced from one sample in a study of vaccination effects on CD4 cells after COVID-19. Within the ViraFEST assay, antigen-specific CD4+ T cells underwent expansion with viral peptide pools prior to sequencing. Following 10 days of culture, CD4+ T cells were isolated. Sometime from March through December 2020, the person acquired a SARS-CoV-2 infection that PCR confirmed. No cognate antigen is known for these TCRs. Data came from immunoSEQ multiplex PCR; TCRdb stores just in-frame clones and leaves some out. The table has roughly 24,000 clones, roughly 76% seen once; the top ten hold around a sixth. Sequenced here: CD4+ T cells from PBMCs cultured with SARS-CoV-2 spike peptides, sampled before COVID-19 vaccination. The receptors were sampled from a human donor who had a prior SARS-CoV-2 infection.

The chain combines TRBV13 with TRBJ1-1; 9 bases align to TRBD1. The CDR3 totals 15 residues. Germline V lookup: CDR1 PRHDT, CDR2 FYEKMQ (reference sequence). Unmatched junction bases numbered 5, after V lost 3 bases and J lost 3 bases. The CDR3 sequence is CASSFEDRGYTEAFF. The CDR3 DNA is TGTGCCAGCAGCTTCGAGGACAGGGGCTACACTGAAGCTTTCTTT.

The chain joins TRBV11-2 to TRBJ2-2; D is uncertain. Germline values: CDR1 SGHAT, CDR2 FQNNGV. There are 14 residues in the CDR3. V lost 1 base and J 9 bases, leaving 12 bases between the germline ends. The DNA of the CDR3 is TGTGCCAGCAGCTTAGGCGATCTGACCAGGGAGCTGTTTTTT. It is translated as CASSLGDLTRELFF.

Written as DNA, the CDR3 is TGTGCCAGCAGCCGTACAGGGGGAGCTTTCTTT. Protein sequence: CASSRTGGAFF. V gene TRBV7-9 combines with J gene TRBJ1-1; 8 nucleotides match TRBD1. This CDR3 has 11 amino acids. The germline CDR1 and CDR2 sequences are SEHNR and FQNEAQ (reference sequence). J gave up 10 bases and V 5 bases, and 3 bases lay outside the gene matches.

The V call is TRBV19, the J call TRBJ1-6; 11 bases agree with TRBD1. From germline, CDR1 is LNHDA and CDR2 SQIVND (reference sequence). CDR3 length: 14 amino acids. The junction had 4 bases not matched to a gene; V was cut back by 5 bases and J by 10 bases. The CDR3 DNA follows: TGTGCCAGTAGTCGGGACAGGGGGAGCTCACCCCTCCACTTT. This encodes CASSRDRGSSPLHF.

V gene TRBV7-6 combines with J gene TRBJ2-2; TRBD2 agrees at 11 bases. Germline V gives CDR1 SGHVS, CDR2 FNYEAQ. J gave up 3 bases and V 4 bases, and 10 bases lay outside the gene matches. CDR3 size: 18 residues. The CDR3 region is CASSSLLGTSGHTGELFF. Here the CDR3 DNA reads TGTGCCAGCAGCTCCCTCCTTGGGACTAGCGGACACACCGGGGAGCTGTTTTTT. Combining the CDR3 with reference TRBV7-6 and TRBJ2-2 gives the whole variable domain GAGVSQSPRYKVTKRGQDVALRCDPISGHVSLYWYRQALGQGPEFLTYFNYEAQQDKSGLPNDRFSAERPEGSISTLTIQRTEQRDSAMYRCASSSLLGTSGHTGELFFGEGSRLTVL.

CDR3 sequence: CAWSRGPGKLFF. The CDR3 nucleotides read TGTGCCTGGAGTCGGGGTCCGGGAAAACTGTTTTTT. This chain joins TRBV30 and TRBJ1-4; D ambiguous. Germline V CDR1 and CDR2: GTSNPN, SVGIG (reference sequence). CDR3 size: 12 residues. V was shortened by 2 bases and J by 10 bases, with 11 bases between the two germline ends.

The chain has TRBV6-4 and TRBJ2-1; 7 bases are shared with TRBD2. V dropped 3 bases and J dropped 7; count of bases not matched to a gene: 9. Germline V gene data show CDR1 as MRHNA and CDR2 as SNTAGT. The CDR3 covers 15 residues. The CDR3 coding sequence is TGTGCCAGCAGTGATGGGTCAGCGGGGTTGAATGAGCAGTTCTTC. As protein: CASSDGSAGLNEQFF.

V is TRBV5-1 and J is TRBJ2-7, with 9 bases matching TRBD1. V shed 2 bases and J 9 bases; nucleotides not matched to a gene: 9. CDR3 length: 14 residues. CDR1 is SGHRS, CDR2 YFSETQ, per germline. CDR3 sequence (DNA): TGCGCCAGCAGCTTAGGGGACAGGGAGGGTGTGCAGTACTTC. Protein sequence: CASSLGDREGVQYF.

This chain connects TRBV30 to TRBJ1-5; TRBD1 is a possible D gene (6 bases). The germline V gene has CDR1 GTSNPN and CDR2 SVGIG (reference sequence). This CDR3 is built from 14 residues. V was pared by 3 bases and J by 6 bases, with 15 bases between. The CDR3 bases are TGTGCCTGGAGAGAGACAGGTGGCGGTCAGCCCCAGCATTTT. Its protein is CAWRETGGGQPQHF.

The J gene is TRBJ2-5, the V gene TRBV5-6; 10 nucleotides line up with TRBD2. With V trimmed by 0 bases and J by 5 bases, 4 bases remained unmatched. The CDR3 spans 15 residues. Per the germline V gene, CDR1 is SGHDT and CDR2 is YYEEEE. The CDR3 region is CASSLVAGGSETQYF. CDR3 DNA sequence: TGTGCCAGCAGCTTGGTAGCGGGAGGATCGGAGACCCAGTACTTC.

CDR3 amino acids: CASSHEGGKAFF. CDR3 nucleotide sequence: TGTGCCAGCAGCCACGAGGGGGGGAAAGCTTTCTTT. The chain recombines TRBV9 with TRBJ1-1, with D possibly TRBD1 on 6 matching bases. CDR3 size: 12 residues. V lost 4 bases to trimming and J lost 9 bases, with 13 bases between them. Per germline, CDR1 SGDLS and CDR2 YYNGEE.

V gene TRBV10-3 combines with J gene TRBJ1-2; TRBD1 aligns across 8 bases. Germline-derived CDR1 and CDR2 are ENHRY and SYGVKD. Trimming at V came to 3 bases and at J to 4 bases, leaving 7 bases not matched to a gene. The CDR3 sequence is 15 residues long. CDR3 amino acids: CAISDSGGDGYGYTF. The CDR3 DNA sequence: TGTGCCATCAGTGATTCAGGGGGCGACGGCTATGGCTACACCTTC.

The rearrangement joins TRBV4-3 to TRBJ1-4; 7 nucleotides align to TRBD1. The CDR3 covers 15 residues. Trimming removed 1 base from V and 5 bases from J; junction bases left unmatched: 4. CDR1 is LGHNA, CDR2 YSLEER, per germline. The CDR3 loop is CASSQVGTDNEKLFF. CDR3 sequence (DNA): TGCGCCAGCAGCCAAGTTGGGACAGACAATGAAAAACTGTTTTTT.

The rearrangement uses TRBV4-2 and TRBJ2-3, with 13 bases matching TRBD2. The V and J ends lost 3 bases and 5 bases, in that order; junction bases with no gene match: 11. The CDR3 extends over 18 amino acids. Germline V CDR1 and CDR2: LGHNA, YNFKEQ. Here the CDR3 reads CASSHELAGGDRGDTQYF. In DNA, the CDR3 is TGTGCCAGCAGCCACGAACTAGCGGGAGGGGATCGTGGAGATACGCAGTATTTT.

This chain connects TRBV5-1 to TRBJ2-1, with 7 bases that match TRBD2. The CDR3 runs 15 residues. The V gene's germline CDR1 is SGHRS and CDR2 YFSETQ. J gave up 2 bases and V 0 bases, and 2 bases lay outside the gene matches. For the CDR3, the DNA is TGCGCCAGCAGCTTGGACGGACTAGCCTACAATGAGCAGTTCTTC. Residues: CASSLDGLAYNEQFF.

The genes are TRBV10-3 and TRBJ1-6; D uncertain. CDR3 length equals 15 residues. The ends were cut back, 1 base at V and 6 bases at J, with 10 bases in the middle. CDR1 and CDR2 from the germline V gene are ENHRY and SYGVKD. Here the CDR3 DNA reads TGTGCCATCAGTGAGTGGTCGGGTGGTAATTCACCCCTCCACTTT. It is translated as CAISEWSGGNSPLHF.